One sample yielded the 21 T cell receptor beta chains listed below, sequenced in a study of T-cell reconstitution after alpha-beta-depleted transplantation in children. Preparation of the TCRbeta library was carried out with unique molecular identifiers. TCRdb processed the PCR reads anew with MiXCR; each CDR3 protein has one entry. Here the sample spans under 300,000 distinct CDR3 sequences, 11% being singletons. The sequenced sample was peripheral blood, obtained 180 days after TCRalphabeta/CD19-depleted stem cell transplant. The source is a male patient between 2 and 10 years old who had a stem cell transplant for chronic granulomatous disease, so the T cells may come from the graft donor.

This clonotype has a count of ten or more. CDR3 in DNA: TGCAGTGCCACTAGCGGGAGCAATGAGCAGTTCTTC. It codes for CSATSGSNEQFF. The chain carries TRBV20-1 and TRBJ2-1; 11 bases align to TRBD2. Germline CDR1 is DFQATT and CDR2 is SNEGSKA (reference sequence). V shed 6 bases, J shed 6 bases, and the junction held 1 base outside the gene matches. The CDR3 sequence is 12 residues long.

A note on this clonotype: This clone may be a read error of a much larger clone one base away. This rearrangement joins TRBV20-1 to TRBJ2-7; TRBD1 is a possible D gene (7 bases). The CDR3 spans 18 residues. CDR1 DFQATT and CDR2 SNEGSKA come from the germline V gene (reference sequence). V gave up 0 bases and J gave up 2 bases, with 23 bases separating them. CDR3 DNA sequence: TGCAGTGCTAGAGATCTGGACAGGACTAAGAACCTGACCTACGAGCAGTACTTC. Translating it yields CSARDLDRTKNLTYEQYF.

There are many counts of this clonotype. This chain links TRBV7-8 with TRBJ1-4, with 9 positions matching TRBD1. V shed 5 bases and J 7 bases; nucleotides not matched to a gene: 11. From germline, CDR1 is SGHVS and CDR2 FQNEAQ. The CDR3 is 16 residues long. CDR3 protein: CASSRGQGGRGEKLFF. The CDR3 nucleotides are TGTGCCAGCAGCAGGGGACAGGGAGGGAGAGGTGAAAAACTGTTTTTT.

Only a few counts were recorded for this clonotype. J is TRBJ2-5 and V is TRBV7-2; D remains ambiguous. This CDR3 contains 15 residues. Per the germline V gene, CDR1 is SGHTA and CDR2 is FQGNSA. V lost 5 bases to trimming and J lost 3 bases, with 16 bases between them. The CDR3 sequence is CASSLLWLSKETQYF. Written as DNA, the CDR3 is TGTGCCAGCAGCCTCCTCTGGCTGTCAAAAGAGACCCAGTACTTC. Combining the CDR3 with reference TRBV7-2 and TRBJ2-5 gives the whole variable domain GAGVSQSPSNKVTEKGKDVELRCDPISGHTALYWYRQSLGQGLEFLIYFQGNSAPDKSGLPSDRFSAERTGGSVSTLTIQRTQQEDSAVYLCASSLLWLSKETQYFGPGTRLLVL.

This clonotype has a count of ten or more. V usage is TRBV15 and J usage is TRBJ1-4; D not resolved. Germline V gene lookup returns CDR1 LNHNV and CDR2 YYDKDF (reference sequence). V was trimmed by 1 base and J by 2 bases, leaving 11 bases between them. This CDR3 has 16 amino acids. The CDR3 spells CATSRGRSWTNEKLFF. The CDR3 region has the DNA TGTGCCACCAGCAGAGGAAGGAGTTGGACTAATGAAAAACTGTTTTTT. The entire variable domain, with the rest obtained from reference TRBV15 and TRBJ1-4, is as follows: DAMVIQNPRYQVTQFGKPVTLSCSQTLNHNVMYWYQQKSSQAPKLLFHYYDKDFNNEADTPDNFQSRRPNTSFCFLDIRSPGLGDTAMYLCATSRGRSWTNEKLFFGSGTQLSVL.

On this clonotype: A much larger clone lies a single base off, so this may be a read error. The gene calls are TRBV12-3 or TRBV12-4 and TRBJ1-4; D is unclear. The CDR3 length is 18 residues. CDR3 loop: CACSLGRGRRATNEKLFF. CDR3 DNA sequence: TGTGCCTGCAGTTTGGGTCGCGGGCGTCGAGCAACTAATGAAAAACTGTTTTTT.

At least ten counts were recorded for this clonotype. The rearrangement joins TRBV20-1 to TRBJ2-3; 8 nucleotides line up with TRBD2. Germline lookup yields CDR1 DFQATT and CDR2 SNEGSKA (reference sequence). V dropped 0 bases and J dropped 10; count of bases not matched to a gene: 3. The CDR3 consists of 12 residues. The DNA of the CDR3 is TGCAGTGCTAGAGATATGCGGGGGGCGCAGTATTTT. Translated, it gives CSARDMRGAQYF.

The chain employs TRBV2 and TRBJ2-1; the match to TRBD2 covers 9 bases. Germline CDR1 and CDR2: SNHLY and FYNNEI. The CDR3 sequence is 13 residues long. Unmatched junction bases numbered 8, after V lost 10 bases and J lost 7 bases. This CDR3 reads CATLAGVANEQFF. Here the CDR3 DNA reads TGTGCCACCTTAGCGGGAGTAGCGAATGAGCAGTTCTTC. Full variable domain (outside the CDR3, taken from reference TRBV2 and TRBJ2-1): EPEVTQTPSHQVTQMGQEVILRCVPISNHLYFYWYRQILGQKVEFLVSFYNNEISEKSEIFDDQFSVERPDGSNFTLKIRSTKLEDSAMYFCATLAGVANEQFFGPGTRLTVL.

A word on this clonotype: This may arise from a read error, as a much more abundant clone is one base away. The rearrangement joins TRBV7-6 to TRBJ2-7; possibly TRBD2 for D (7 bases). This CDR3 region has 15 residues. Per the germline V gene, CDR1 is SGHVS and CDR2 is FNYEAQ. Written as DNA, the CDR3 is TGTGCCAGCAGCCCAAAGGGGGACTATCTCTACGAGCAGTCCTTC. Its translation: CASSPKGDYLYEQSF.

This clonotype was detected many times. V and J are TRBV6-5 and TRBJ2-5; a weak D match, TRBD2 (6 bases). CDR1 is MNHEY and CDR2 is SVGAGI in the germline V gene. V shed 0 bases and J shed 1 base, with 9 bases lying between them. The CDR3 runs to 15 residues. Here the CDR3 reads CASSYSPAGQETQYF. The CDR3 DNA sequence: TGTGCCAGCAGTTACTCCCCAGCGGGCCAAGAGACCCAGTACTTC.

This clonotype was observed at least ten times. This chain joins TRBV5-1 and TRBJ1-1, with D tentatively TRBD1 (5 bases). V was pared by 4 bases and J by 5 bases, with 27 bases between. This CDR3 has 18 amino acids. CDR1 is SGHRS and CDR2 is YFSETQ in the germline V gene. The CDR3 bases are TGCGCCAGCAGCCGGGGGTGGGGGGTGAAGGGTTCGGGGACTGAAGCTTTCTTT. This sequence encodes CASSRGWGVKGSGTEAFF. Full variable domain (rest looked up from reference TRBV5-1 and TRBJ1-1): KAGVTQTPRYLIKTRGQQVTLSCSPISGHRSVSWYQQTPGQGLQFLFEYFSETQRNKGNFPGRFSGRQFSNSRSEMNVSTLELGDSALYLCASSRGWGVKGSGTEAFFGQGTRLTVV.

The table lists this clonotype with many counts. The V call is TRBV5-1, the J call TRBJ1-2; a weak D match, TRBD1 (6 bases). The CDR3 is made up of 11 amino acids. The germline gives CDR1 SGHRS, CDR2 YFSETQ. The germline V and J ends were trimmed by 7 bases and 6 bases, with 10 bases remaining between them. Written as DNA, the CDR3 is TGCGCCAGCCCAGGGGAGAATGGCTACACCTTC. This codes for CASPGENGYTF.

This clonotype was counted at least ten times. The chain joins TRBV6-6 to TRBJ2-5, with a possible D match to TRBD2 (5 bases). Trimming shortened V by 5 bases and J by 5 bases, and 12 bases separated the two germline ends. Germline V gene sequence: CDR1 MNHNY, CDR2 SVGAGI (reference sequence). This CDR3 spans 13 amino acids. CDR3 residues: CASSPDSPETQYF. CDR3 bases: TGTGCCAGCAGTCCGGACTCCCCGGAGACCCAGTACTTC.

There are many counts of this clonotype. The chain combines TRBV25-1 with TRBJ1-5, with D hard to call. V lost 4 bases, J lost 4 bases, and 5 bases lay in between. The germline V gene has CDR1 MGHDK and CDR2 SYGVNS. The CDR3 loop spans 12 amino acids. CDR3: CASSGPNQPQHF. DNA of the CDR3: TGTGCCAGCAGTGGGCCGAATCAGCCCCAGCATTTT.

There are many counts of this clonotype. The chain links TRBV7-9 to TRBJ2-2; TRBD2 agrees at 7 bases. Trimming at V came to 4 bases and at J to 4 bases, leaving 9 bases not matched to a gene. CDR1 is SEHNR and CDR2 is FQNEAQ in the germline V gene (reference sequence). The CDR3 totals 16 residues. The CDR3 here is CASSSPSGGVTGELFF. The CDR3, as DNA: TGTGCCAGCAGCTCCCCTAGCGGAGGGGTCACCGGGGAGCTGTTTTTT. The full variable domain, completed using reference TRBV7-9 and TRBJ2-2, is DTGVSQNPRHKITKRGQNVTFRCDPISEHNRLYWYRQTLGQGPEFLTYFQNEAQLEKSRLLSDRFSAERPKGSFSTLEIQRTEQGDSAMYLCASSSPSGGVTGELFFGEGSRLTVL.

Turning to this clonotype: One base away lies a much larger clone, so this may be a sequencing read error. It is likely a read error, because the conserved phenylalanine at the end of the CDR3 is missing. The V and J genes are TRBV12-3 or TRBV12-4 and TRBJ1-3; 10 nucleotides align to TRBD1. CDR3 length equals 14 residues. V was clipped by 7 bases and J by 8 bases; unmatched bases: 8. The CDR3 region is CASKRDRGLDTIYL. The DNA for the CDR3 is TGTGCCAGCAAGAGGGACAGGGGCCTAGACACCATATATCTT.

In its sample, this clonotype was seen many times. This chain links TRBV4-1 with TRBJ2-5; 7 bases align to TRBD1. CDR1 is MGHRA, CDR2 YSYEKL, per germline. The CDR3 is made up of 16 amino acids. With V trimmed by 3 bases and J by 2 bases, 9 bases remained unmatched. The CDR3 DNA follows: TGCGCCAGCAGCCACCCCCTTGGGACAGAGCAAGAGACCCAGTACTTC. Protein sequence: CASSHPLGTEQETQYF.

This clonotype came up many times. The chain uses TRBV4-1 and TRBJ1-4; no definite D call. Trimming took 7 bases from V and 3 from J, leaving 12 bases between them. There are 14 residues in the CDR3. Germline CDR1 is MGHRA and CDR2 is YSYEKL. CDR3 in amino acids: CASTPGMANEKLFF. The CDR3 nucleotides read TGCGCCAGCACTCCTGGGATGGCTAATGAAAAACTGTTTTTT.

This clonotype was detected ten times or more. The chain recombines TRBV12-3 or TRBV12-4 with TRBJ2-3, with a tentative D call TRBD1 (5 bases). The CDR3 loop spans 14 amino acids. Trimming cost V 2 bases and J 0 bases, with 6 bases left between them. This chain's CDR3 is CASSLRGSTDTQYF. DNA for the CDR3: TGTGCCAGCAGTTTAAGGGGTAGCACAGATACGCAGTATTTT.

The rearrangement links TRBV4-3 to TRBJ2-7; D is possibly TRBD2 (5 bases). Germline V lookup: CDR1 LGHNA, CDR2 YSLEER. The CDR3 spans 16 residues. Trimming removed 1 base from V and 3 bases from J, with 16 bases in between. CDR3 nucleotides: TGCGCCAGCAGCCAAGTCGCGGGTCCCGACTACTACGAGCAGTACTTC. Its protein is CASSQVAGPDYYEQYF.

This clonotype appeared a few times. The chain combines TRBV7-9 with TRBJ2-6; TRBD1 or TRBD2 may be the D gene (5 bases each). The germline V gene has CDR1 SEHNR and CDR2 FQNEAQ (reference sequence). V gave up 5 bases and J gave up 2 bases, with 13 bases separating them. This CDR3 has 16 amino acids. CDR3 sequence reads: CASSTGPVAGANVLTF. The CDR3 nucleotides are TGTGCCAGCAGCACGGGACCGGTTGCTGGGGCCAACGTCCTGACTTTC.